A selection of T cell receptor beta chains follows, all from one sample in a study of shared clonotypes between healthy human individuals. The assay was immunoSEQ multiplex PCR, and TCRdb's table has in-frame clones only and misses some. The table records roughly 640,000 clones, around 97% of them present only once. The sequenced sample consisted of naive CD4+ T cells sorted from blood. The source is a woman younger than 45 in good health. Each CDR3 is given with its conserved first and last residue. A D gene is named only where the DNA matches it firmly. Clone size appears in some rows only: once, few, many, or a class for an expanded clone.

v_gene	abundance	d_gene	j_gene	CDR3aa	CDR3nt
TRBV23-1	-	-	TRBJ2-2	CASSPGAGELFF	TGCGCCAGCAGTCCAGGGGCCGGGGAGCTGTTTTTT
TRBV7-9	few	-	TRBJ2-2	CASSSTWLRGELFF	TGTGCCAGCAGCTCGACTTGGTTGCGCGGGGAGCTGTTTTTT
TRBV7-9	-	-	TRBJ1-2	CASSLSYVGDLNYGYTF	TGTGCCAGCAGCTTATCTTATGTGGGGGACCTTAACTATGGCTACACCTTC
TRBV4-1	-	-	TRBJ2-7	CASSQDLTSRGYEQYF	TGCGCCAGCAGCCAAGATCTAACGTCCAGGGGCTACGAGCAGTACTTC
TRBV9	-	-	TRBJ2-3	CASGISVGDTQYF	TGTGCCAGCGGAATTAGCGTCGGAGATACGCAGTATTTT
TRBV7-9	-	-	TRBJ1-1	CASSFGTEAFF	TGTGCCAGCAGCTTCGGGACAGAAGCTTTCTTT
TRBV5-5	-	-	TRBJ2-7	CASSFSVREARGYEQYF	TGTGCCAGCAGCTTCTCGGTTCGGGAGGCCAGGGGCTACGAGCAGTACTTC
TRBV5-1	-	-	TRBJ2-5	CASSYEPGGETQYF	TGCGCCAGCAGCTATGAACCAGGGGGGGAGACCCAGTACTTC
TRBV10-3	-	-	TRBJ2-7	CAISADTYYEQYF	TGTGCCATCAGTGCCGATACTTACTACGAGCAGTACTTC
TRBV19	-	TRBD1	TRBJ2-2	CASRSGTGNTGELFF	TGTGCCAGTAGGTCCGGGACAGGGAACACCGGGGAGCTGTTTTTT
TRBV7-8	-	TRBD1	TRBJ2-3	CASSQTLSRDRAADTQYF	TGTGCCAGCAGCCAGACTCTTAGCCGGGACAGGGCGGCAGATACGCAGTATTTT
TRBV5-1	-	TRBD2	TRBJ2-2	CASSLRSLAGTGELFF	TGCGCCAGCAGCCTCAGAAGTCTAGCGGGGACCGGGGAGCTGTTTTTT
TRBV10-1	-	TRBD1	TRBJ1-5	CASPRDRGEQPQHF	TGCGCCAGCCCCCGGGACAGGGGGGAACAGCCCCAGCATTTT
TRBV19	-	-	TRBJ2-7	CASSDGTWKSEQYF	TGTGCCAGTAGCGACGGGACTTGGAAAAGCGAGCAGTACTTC
TRBV6-6	-	-	TRBJ1-1	CASSYETPNTEAFF	TGTGCCAGCAGTTACGAGACACCCAACACTGAAGCTTTCTTT
TRBV10-1	-	TRBD2	TRBJ2-7	CASSDRLAGAKAYEQYF	TGCGCCAGCAGTGATAGACTAGCGGGAGCCAAAGCCTACGAGCAGTACTTC
TRBV11-2	-	-	TRBJ2-1	CASSLGSLNEQFF	TGTGCCAGCAGCTTAGGCTCTCTCAATGAGCAGTTCTTC
TRBV5-6	-	TRBD2	TRBJ2-7	CASSYPGLASYEQYF	TGTGCCAGCAGCTATCCGGGACTAGCATCCTACGAGCAGTACTTC
TRBV2	few	-	TRBJ1-1	CASSLNTEAFF	TGTGCCAGCTCACTGAACACTGAAGCTTTCTTT
TRBV28	-	-	TRBJ2-7	CASSRQDTYEQYF	TGTGCCAGCAGTCGTCAGGATACCTACGAGCAGTACTTC
TRBV18	-	TRBD2	TRBJ2-3	CASSPRGSVSDTQYF	TGTGCCAGCTCACCACGCGGGAGTGTATCAGATACGCAGTATTTT
TRBV2	-	-	TRBJ2-3	CASSDSDTQYF	TGTGCCAGCAGTGATAGCGATACGCAGTATTTT
TRBV15	-	-	TRBJ2-7	CATSRGAEQYF	TGTGCCACCAGCAGAGGCGCCGAGCAGTACTTC
TRBV5-1	-	TRBD2	TRBJ2-7	CASSLSGIRTSSSYEQYF	TGCGCCAGCAGCTTGTCTGGAATACGGACTAGTTCGAGCTACGAGCAGTACTTC
TRBV28	-	-	TRBJ2-7	CASSSTSGGDYEQYF	TGTGCCAGCAGTTCAACAAGCGGTGGAGACTACGAGCAGTACTTC